This note documents a single T cell receptor beta chain sequence. Only a few counts were recorded for this clone. What this receptor recognizes is not known. It has no much larger one-base neighbor in the sample; base qualities were not kept. Germline trimming amounts to 1 base on V and 11 bases on J, with 15 as the count of junction bases outside the gene matches. Looking up the germline V gene yields CDR1 KGHDR and CDR2 SFDVKD. The CDR3 contains 18 residues, cysteine and phenylalanine counted. This entry keeps only the CDR3 DNA: 54 bases, framed from base 1. The data were obtained in a study of control samples from healthy donors and cancer patients (dated by TCRdb to the early 2020s). The library relied on the immunoSEQ multiplex PCR assay. The immuneACCESS repertoire file appears here via TCRdb, limited to in-frame rearrangements. These files lack a portion of the clones; in checked studies, under half of the deficit traces to unresolved V genes, and the cause of the others is not known. This sample holds 100,000 to 120,000 clones; 83% were observed only once. The ten largest clones take up roughly 13% of the sample.

This clonotype was sampled from a woman aged 45-59 years in good health. Source material: blood. Recombination connected TRBV24-1 to TRBJ2-1; TRBD2 aligns with 11 central bases. Here is the DNA: TGTGCCACCAGTGATTTCCGAACATCCTCACTAGCGGGAGAACAGCAGTTCTTC. Translated, it reads CATSDFRTSSLAGEQQFF.